This is a list of T cell receptor beta chains from one sample in a study of CD8 T cells in ankylosing spondylitis. MiXCR was run by TCRdb on the 5' RACE reads, yielding one entry per CDR3 protein. The repertoire holds some 150,000 distinct CDR3 sequences, with over 9.5% as singletons. The sample consisted of blood, either unsorted or a sorted T cell fraction (not recorded which). These receptors all come from a female donor with ankylosing spondylitis or in good health (not recorded which). The CDR3 runs from the conserved cysteine through the conserved F or W. The order of the fields is J gene, D gene, clone size, V gene, CDR3 DNA, CDR3 protein. The D gene is left open where the match is weak. Some rows have no size entry. The others give once, few or many, or a class for an expanded clone.

j_gene: TRBJ2-5
d_gene: TRBD1
abundance: many
v_gene: TRBV29-1
CDR3nt: TGCAGCTTCATCCGGGACAGTCAAGAGACCCAGTACTTC
CDR3aa: CSFIRDSQETQYF

j_gene: TRBJ1-5
d_gene: NA
abundance: many
v_gene: TRBV23-1
CDR3nt: TGCGCCAGCAGTCAATCGTTTTGGGCAGAATCCCCACTAACTAATCAGCCCCAGCATTTT
CDR3aa: CASSQSFWAESPLTNQPQHF

j_gene: TRBJ2-3
d_gene: TRBD2
abundance: few
v_gene: TRBV4-1
CDR3nt: TGCGCCAGCAGCCCCAGAGGTAGCGGGGGGTGGCATACGCAGTATTTT
CDR3aa: CASSPRGSGGWHTQYF

j_gene: TRBJ2-3
d_gene: TRBD2
abundance: many
v_gene: TRBV5-1
CDR3nt: TGCGCCAGCCGTAGTAGCGGGAGTAGGACAGATACGCAGTATTTT
CDR3aa: CASRSSGSRTDTQYF

j_gene: TRBJ1-2
d_gene: TRBD1
abundance: NA
v_gene: TRBV12-3/TRBV12-4
CDR3nt: TGTGCCAGCAGTGAACAGGGGACCTATGGCGACACCTTC
CDR3aa: CASSEQGTYGDTF

j_gene: TRBJ1-2
d_gene: TRBD1
abundance: NA
v_gene: TRBV30
CDR3nt: TGTGCCTGGAGAAGGACAGGGGGAGACTATGGCTACACCTTC
CDR3aa: CAWRRTGGDYGYTF

j_gene: TRBJ2-5
d_gene: TRBD1
abundance: many
v_gene: TRBV29-1
CDR3nt: TGCAGCATGCACAGGGGGCAGGGAGAGACCCAGTACTTC
CDR3aa: CSMHRGQGETQYF

j_gene: TRBJ1-3
d_gene: TRBD1
abundance: many
v_gene: TRBV5-1
CDR3nt: TGCGCCAGCAGCTTGGAAATGGGACAGCACTTCTCTGGAAACACCATATATTTT
CDR3aa: CASSLEMGQHFSGNTIYF

j_gene: TRBJ2-7
d_gene: NA
abundance: many
v_gene: TRBV12-3/TRBV12-4
CDR3nt: TGTGCCAGCAGCTCCCCCCCCTCCGAGCAGTACTTC
CDR3aa: CASSSPPSEQYF

j_gene: TRBJ1-5
d_gene: NA
abundance: many
v_gene: TRBV20-1
CDR3nt: TGCAGTGCTAGGGAGACAGGTCTCAATCAGCCCCAGCATTTT
CDR3aa: CSARETGLNQPQHF

j_gene: TRBJ1-5
d_gene: NA
abundance: many
v_gene: TRBV29-1
CDR3nt: TGCAGCGTTGGCAGGATCTCCAATCAGCCCCAGCATTTT
CDR3aa: CSVGRISNQPQHF

j_gene: TRBJ2-7
d_gene: NA
abundance: many
v_gene: TRBV10-3
CDR3nt: TGTGCCATCACCCCGGGGTCCCCGACCCTCTACGAGCAGTACTTC
CDR3aa: CAITPGSPTLYEQYF

j_gene: TRBJ2-2
d_gene: NA
abundance: many
v_gene: TRBV7-6
CDR3nt: TGTGCCAGCAGCTCCAGCCCTCAGGGGTGGACCGGGGAGCTGTTTTTT
CDR3aa: CASSSSPQGWTGELFF

j_gene: TRBJ1-2
d_gene: TRBD1
abundance: many
v_gene: TRBV7-2
CDR3nt: TGTGCCAGCAGCCCTAGGACAGGGGACCACTATGGCTACACCTTC
CDR3aa: CASSPRTGDHYGYTF

j_gene: TRBJ1-2
d_gene: NA
abundance: few
v_gene: TRBV20-1
CDR3nt: TGCAGTGCTGGGGGCATCTCTAACTATGGCTACACCTTC
CDR3aa: CSAGGISNYGYTF

j_gene: TRBJ1-6
d_gene: NA
abundance: NA
v_gene: TRBV7-9
CDR3nt: TGTGCCAGCGGGGCAGGGGCCTATAATTCACCCCTCCACTTT
CDR3aa: CASGAGAYNSPLHF

j_gene: TRBJ2-1
d_gene: NA
abundance: many
v_gene: TRBV24-1
CDR3nt: TGTGCCACCAGTGCGTCAGACAGCAATGAGCAGTTCTTC
CDR3aa: CATSASDSNEQFF

j_gene: TRBJ2-3
d_gene: NA
abundance: NA
v_gene: TRBV10-3
CDR3nt: TGTGCCATCAGTGAGGCTAGCGTCACAGATATGCAGTATTTT
CDR3aa: CAISEASVTDMQYF

j_gene: TRBJ1-2
d_gene: TRBD1
abundance: many
v_gene: TRBV20-1
CDR3nt: TGCAGTGCTAGAGATTTCAGGGGGCTCTATGGCTACACCTTC
CDR3aa: CSARDFRGLYGYTF

j_gene: TRBJ2-1
d_gene: TRBD2
abundance: many
v_gene: TRBV20-1
CDR3nt: TGCAGTGCTAGCGGGAGGGCCGATAGGGGGGATGAGCAGTTCTTC
CDR3aa: CSASGRADRGDEQFF

j_gene: TRBJ2-5
d_gene: NA
abundance: NA
v_gene: TRBV9
CDR3nt: TGTGCCAGCAGCGTGGGGCCCAGTTTCTATGAGACCCAGTACTTC
CDR3aa: CASSVGPSFYETQYF

j_gene: TRBJ2-1
d_gene: TRBD2
abundance: few
v_gene: TRBV28
CDR3nt: TGTGCCAGCAGGCCTACTAGCGCGTCCTACAATGAGCAGTTCTTC
CDR3aa: CASRPTSASYNEQFF

j_gene: TRBJ1-3
d_gene: NA
abundance: many
v_gene: TRBV12-3/TRBV12-4
CDR3nt: TGTGCCAGCAGTTTATCTTATTCTGGAAACACCATATATTTT
CDR3aa: CASSLSYSGNTIYF

j_gene: TRBJ1-2
d_gene: NA
abundance: many
v_gene: TRBV19
CDR3nt: TGTGCCAGTAGTATAGGAGTTGGCTACACCTTC
CDR3aa: CASSIGVGYTF

j_gene: TRBJ2-3
d_gene: NA
abundance: many
v_gene: TRBV7-2
CDR3nt: TGTGCCAGCAGCTATCGGGACTCGGGAGATACGCAGTATTTT
CDR3aa: CASSYRDSGDTQYF

j_gene: TRBJ1-5
d_gene: NA
abundance: many
v_gene: TRBV3-1
CDR3nt: TGTGCCAGCAGCCAAGAGCCCGGGGCCCAGCCCCAGCATTTT
CDR3aa: CASSQEPGAQPQHF

j_gene: TRBJ2-3
d_gene: NA
abundance: many
v_gene: TRBV10-3
CDR3nt: TGTGCCATCAGTGATTCCCGGGACACAGATACGCAGTATTTT
CDR3aa: CAISDSRDTDTQYF

j_gene: TRBJ1-6
d_gene: NA
abundance: many
v_gene: TRBV6-1
CDR3nt: TGTGCCAGCAGACCGCCCGCCCCGGGATTAGGGTCACCCCTCCACTTT
CDR3aa: CASRPPAPGLGSPLHF

j_gene: TRBJ2-2
d_gene: NA
abundance: many
v_gene: TRBV20-1
CDR3nt: TGCAGTGCTAGAGCAAAGGAGACCGGGGAGCTGTTTTTT
CDR3aa: CSARAKETGELFF

j_gene: TRBJ2-3
d_gene: NA
abundance: many
v_gene: TRBV6-5
CDR3nt: TGTGCCAGCAGTTACGTAGACACAGATACGCAGTATTTT
CDR3aa: CASSYVDTDTQYF

j_gene: TRBJ1-2
d_gene: TRBD1
abundance: many
v_gene: TRBV29-1
CDR3nt: TGCAGCTCATCAGGGGGCGGCTATGGCTACACCTTC
CDR3aa: CSSSGGGYGYTF

j_gene: TRBJ2-5
d_gene: NA
abundance: many
v_gene: TRBV21-1
CDR3nt: TGTGCCAGCAGCATGGAGACCCAGTACTTC
CDR3aa: CASSMETQYF

j_gene: TRBJ2-1
d_gene: TRBD2
abundance: NA
v_gene: TRBV30
CDR3nt: TGTGCCTGGAGTCCGGGACTAGCGCAGGATGAGCAGTTCTTC
CDR3aa: CAWSPGLAQDEQFF

j_gene: TRBJ2-7
d_gene: TRBD1
abundance: many
v_gene: TRBV7-9
CDR3nt: TGTGCCAGCAGCTTCACGGGACAGGGCTTCTCCTACGAGCAGTACTTC
CDR3aa: CASSFTGQGFSYEQYF

j_gene: TRBJ1-1
d_gene: NA
abundance: few
v_gene: TRBV18
CDR3nt: TGTGCCAGCTCACCACCGTTGAGGGAAGAAGCTTTCTTT
CDR3aa: CASSPPLREEAFF

j_gene: TRBJ1-2
d_gene: NA
abundance: many
v_gene: TRBV5-6
CDR3nt: TGTGCCAGCAGCTCCGACCCACAGGGATATGGCTACACCTTC
CDR3aa: CASSSDPQGYGYTF

j_gene: TRBJ2-2
d_gene: TRBD2
abundance: many
v_gene: TRBV20-1
CDR3nt: TGCAGTGCTAGAGATCGGGGGGGGCGCACCGGGGAGCTGTTTTTT
CDR3aa: CSARDRGGRTGELFF

j_gene: TRBJ2-7
d_gene: NA
abundance: many
v_gene: TRBV18
CDR3nt: TGTGCCAGCTCACCCGACCGCTCCTACGAGCAGTACTTC
CDR3aa: CASSPDRSYEQYF

j_gene: TRBJ2-2
d_gene: TRBD2
abundance: many
v_gene: TRBV11-2
CDR3nt: TGTGCCAGCAGCTTAACCCCAGCAAGGAGCGGGAGGCACGGGGAGCTGTTTTTT
CDR3aa: CASSLTPARSGRHGELFF

j_gene: TRBJ2-7
d_gene: NA
abundance: few
v_gene: TRBV5-4
CDR3nt: TGTGCCAGCAGCTTCTCAGGCCAGTTCTACGAGCAGTACTTC
CDR3aa: CASSFSGQFYEQYF

j_gene: TRBJ2-1
d_gene: TRBD2
abundance: many
v_gene: TRBV20-1
CDR3nt: TGCAGTGCAATAGCGGGGGGGAGAGACAATGAGCAGTTCTTC
CDR3aa: CSAIAGGRDNEQFF

j_gene: TRBJ1-1
d_gene: NA
abundance: many
v_gene: TRBV29-1
CDR3nt: TGCAGCGTTGTTGGGGGTGAAGAGAACACTGAAGCTTTCTTT
CDR3aa: CSVVGGEENTEAFF

j_gene: TRBJ1-1
d_gene: TRBD1
abundance: many
v_gene: TRBV6-4
CDR3nt: TGTGCCAGCAGGGGACAGTTGAACACTGAAGCTTTCTTT
CDR3aa: CASRGQLNTEAFF

j_gene: TRBJ2-7
d_gene: TRBD2
abundance: many
v_gene: TRBV5-1
CDR3nt: TGCGCCAGCAATTTGCTAGCGGGGGGCCCTACGACTACCTACGAGCAGTACTTC
CDR3aa: CASNLLAGGPTTTYEQYF

j_gene: TRBJ2-5
d_gene: NA
abundance: many
v_gene: TRBV5-1
CDR3nt: TGCGCCCCCATAGCGGTGGGCCAAGAGACCCAGTACTTC
CDR3aa: CAPIAVGQETQYF

j_gene: TRBJ1-4
d_gene: NA
abundance: many
v_gene: TRBV5-8
CDR3nt: TGTGCCAGCAGCTTGGATAAGTTTGAAAAACTGTTTTTT
CDR3aa: CASSLDKFEKLFF

j_gene: TRBJ1-6
d_gene: TRBD1
abundance: many
v_gene: TRBV5-1
CDR3nt: TGCGCCAGCAGCAATGGACAGGATAATTCACCCCTCCACTTT
CDR3aa: CASSNGQDNSPLHF

j_gene: TRBJ2-2
d_gene: TRBD1
abundance: many
v_gene: TRBV24-1
CDR3nt: TGTGCCACCAGTGATCCGGGACAGGGGTCGAACACCGGGGAGCTGTTTTTT
CDR3aa: CATSDPGQGSNTGELFF

j_gene: TRBJ1-2
d_gene: NA
abundance: many
v_gene: TRBV29-1
CDR3nt: TGCAGCGTTGAAGATGACTCTTACACCTTC
CDR3aa: CSVEDDSYTF

j_gene: TRBJ2-1
d_gene: NA
abundance: many
v_gene: TRBV2
CDR3nt: TGTGCCAGCAGTGTGGGGCCGGATAATGAGCAGTTCTTC
CDR3aa: CASSVGPDNEQFF

j_gene: TRBJ1-1
d_gene: NA
abundance: many
v_gene: TRBV5-1
CDR3nt: TGCGCCAGCAGCTTGGAAACTGTCGGGGGCACTGAAGCTTTCTTT
CDR3aa: CASSLETVGGTEAFF

j_gene: TRBJ1-1
d_gene: NA
abundance: many
v_gene: TRBV6-5
CDR3nt: TGTGCCAGCAGTTACTCCGGGGTCATGAACACTGAAGCTTTCTTT
CDR3aa: CASSYSGVMNTEAFF

j_gene: TRBJ1-5
d_gene: NA
abundance: many
v_gene: TRBV6-1
CDR3nt: TGTGCCATCGCTTCGGAATTAGATCAGCCCCAGCATTTT
CDR3aa: CAIASELDQPQHF

j_gene: TRBJ1-1
d_gene: NA
abundance: many
v_gene: TRBV7-9
CDR3nt: TGTGCCAGCAGCTTAGCGCTGTTCAGGGGGAACACTGAAGCTTTCTTT
CDR3aa: CASSLALFRGNTEAFF

j_gene: TRBJ1-2
d_gene: TRBD1
abundance: few
v_gene: TRBV7-2
CDR3nt: TGTGCCAGCACCGACAGGGGGCGAGGTGGCTACACCTTC
CDR3aa: CASTDRGRGGYTF